Listed below are T cell receptor beta chains from one sample, sequenced in a study of blood T cell repertoires in COVID-19. Generated by immunoSEQ multiplex PCR, the TCRdb table keeps only in-frame clones and is missing some. The sample carries 130,000 to 150,000 clones, about 80% recorded once. Sequenced input: peripheral blood. These receptors were collected from a woman of 80 years or more with acute or convalescent COVID-19. Each CDR3 is given with its conserved first and last residue. The order of the fields is J gene, D gene, V gene, CDR3 protein. The D gene is left open where the match is weak.

>TRBJ2-3|TRBD2|TRBV7-6
CASSPESGGASDTQYF
>TRBJ2-3|TRBD2|TRBV30
CAWIASGSRSLTDTQYF
>TRBJ1-3|.|TRBV12-5
CASGPGWYRANTIYF
>TRBJ2-6|.|TRBV4-1
CASSPDPGSGANVLTF
>TRBJ2-2|.|TRBV19
CAISSGQKNTGELFF
>TRBJ1-1|.|TRBV15
CATSRDPREVEAFF
>TRBJ1-4|.|TRBV7-8
CASNNRTDRVNEKLFF
>TRBJ1-1|.|TRBV25-1
CASSGTGPTEAFF
>TRBJ1-2|.|TRBV27
CASSRGQNFNYGYTF
>TRBJ2-7|TRBD1|TRBV5-1
CASSREQGGGYEQYF
>TRBJ2-7|.|TRBV2
CASRQSRSSYEQYF
>TRBJ2-2|.|TRBV7-3
CASSLEAGELFF
>TRBJ2-7|.|TRBV6-4
CASSDSVKGQTYEQYF
>TRBJ1-3|TRBD1|TRBV14
CASSQAQGDGHTIYF
>TRBJ1-1|.|TRBV3-1/TRBV3-2
CASSQENSGATEAFF
>TRBJ1-6|TRBD1|TRBV18
CASSPTAGTGADNSPLHF
>TRBJ1-1|.|TRBV2
CASSPTGGGAEAFF
>TRBJ1-6|.|TRBV30
CAWSVLGSGGNSPLHF
>TRBJ2-2|TRBD1|TRBV6-5
CASRTGQLNTGELFF
>TRBJ1-1|.|TRBV10-3
CAISESGGWSEAFF
>TRBJ1-1|.|TRBV7-9
CASSKSGANTEAFF
>TRBJ2-5|TRBD2|TRBV3-1/TRBV3-2
CASSQDLSGGAGETQYF
>TRBJ2-3|.|TRBV6-4
CASSEQQRTDTQYF
>TRBJ1-1|.|TRBV11-3
CASSLGAYSSEAFF
>TRBJ1-4|.|TRBV12-5
CASGLGHSGEKLFF
>TRBJ1-5|.|TRBV7-9
CASSLDGVQPQHF
>TRBJ1-1|.|TRBV3-1/TRBV3-2
CASKAGADTEAFF
>TRBJ1-2|TRBD1|TRBV29-1
CSVYGDRVYGYTF
>TRBJ2-1|TRBD2|TRBV6-2/TRBV6-3
CASSRVTSGGPGEQFF
>TRBJ1-1|.|TRBV12-5
CASGLVPGVTEAFF
>TRBJ1-2|.|TRBV29-1
CSVETTRGGEDTF
>TRBJ2-1|TRBD2|TRBV4-2
CASSQGLAGGRHEQFF
>TRBJ2-3|.|TRBV5-4
CASSLDATFTDTQYF
>TRBJ1-5|TRBD1|TRBV27
CASGTRDRGRYSNQPQHF
>TRBJ1-3|TRBD1|TRBV10-3
CAISVGQVIGNTIYF
>TRBJ2-3|.|TRBV12-5
CASGLGEFITDTQYF
>TRBJ2-2|.|TRBV29-1
CSAFGRGAGGELFF
>TRBJ1-2|.|TRBV6-5
CASSYETRGLSYTF
>TRBJ1-1|TRBD1|TRBV4-1
CASRQGIFLGQGGTEAFF
>TRBJ2-3|TRBD2|TRBV10-3
CAISETSGATSTDTQYF
>TRBJ2-3|.|TRBV11-2
CASSLGGRTDTQYF
>TRBJ1-1|.|TRBV5-1
CASSSKSSQPNTEAFF
>TRBJ1-1|TRBD1|TRBV29-1
CSVEGTGGAEAFF
>TRBJ1-5|TRBD1|TRBV19
CASSSGTGVLGNQPQHF
>TRBJ1-1|.|TRBV5-1
CASSLKREGTEAFF